Listed below are T cell receptor beta chains from one sample, sequenced in a study of blood T cells in healthy people across ages. TCRdb called the 5' RACE reads again in MiXCR, with one record for every CDR3 protein. The table includes 1.5 million to 2 million distinct CDR3 sequences, 28% detected once. The specimen sequenced was blood. The receptor set was obtained from a woman under 40 in good health. Both conserved end residues are part of each CDR3. D genes are given only for firm matches.

v_call: TRBV6-6; d_call: TRBD1; cdr3_aa: CASRPQGASPRQYF
v_call: TRBV7-8; d_call: NA; cdr3_aa: CASSFTGGRPQHF
v_call: TRBV28; d_call: NA; cdr3_aa: CASTVEADLYGYTF
v_call: TRBV24-1; d_call: NA; cdr3_aa: CATSNQFQETQYF
v_call: TRBV20-1; d_call: TRBD1; cdr3_aa: CSAIGSGGGYGYTF
v_call: TRBV20-1; d_call: TRBD2; cdr3_aa: CSERGGGGAGETQYF
v_call: TRBV28; d_call: TRBD1; cdr3_aa: CASTTRQGAHIQYF
v_call: TRBV4-1; d_call: NA; cdr3_aa: CASSPGNRNYGYTF
v_call: TRBV5-1; d_call: TRBD1; cdr3_aa: CASTIGQGEIGYTF
v_call: TRBV2; d_call: NA; cdr3_aa: CASSEAQSSYEQYF
v_call: TRBV18; d_call: NA; cdr3_aa: CASSQTGLWYEQYF
v_call: TRBV5-1; d_call: NA; cdr3_aa: CASSSLGGGYEQYF
v_call: TRBV7-2; d_call: NA; cdr3_aa: CASGGSFSGYTF
v_call: TRBV7-9; d_call: NA; cdr3_aa: CASSSGVGEQGTQYF
v_call: TRBV4-1; d_call: TRBD2; cdr3_aa: CASSQDTGGYNEQFF
v_call: TRBV12-3/TRBV12-4; d_call: TRBD2; cdr3_aa: CASSFRAGGYNEQFF
v_call: TRBV3-1; d_call: NA; cdr3_aa: CASRPRDRGREHEQYF
v_call: TRBV7-2; d_call: NA; cdr3_aa: CASSLGAVEEQFF
v_call: TRBV20-1; d_call: TRBD2; cdr3_aa: CSAADRSGGAYEQYF
v_call: TRBV6-1; d_call: NA; cdr3_aa: CASQGTYEQYF
v_call: TRBV2; d_call: NA; cdr3_aa: CASSDLDSFSPLHF
v_call: TRBV6-2/TRBV6-3; d_call: NA; cdr3_aa: CASSYQGRSYNEQFF
v_call: TRBV10-1; d_call: NA; cdr3_aa: CASSERETGSPLHF
v_call: TRBV11-2; d_call: NA; cdr3_aa: CASRLRGRGQETQYF
v_call: TRBV19; d_call: NA; cdr3_aa: CASRKGGAGPENEQFF
v_call: TRBV11-2; d_call: TRBD2; cdr3_aa: CASGSGLSYEQYF
v_call: TRBV3-1; d_call: NA; cdr3_aa: CASSQGTGLLYGYTF
v_call: TRBV12-3/TRBV12-4; d_call: NA; cdr3_aa: CASSFSTATDTGELFF
v_call: TRBV27; d_call: NA; cdr3_aa: CASSSGLSKETQYF
v_call: TRBV20-1; d_call: NA; cdr3_aa: CSGTGNNGYTF